These 14 T cell receptor beta chains were sequenced from one sample in a study of T cells after yellow fever vaccination. TCRdb passed the 5' RACE reads through MiXCR, listing each CDR3 protein once. This table holds 300,000 or so distinct CDR3 sequences, 6.5% to 8.5% found once. Sequencing used PBMCs, obtained around 45 days after the first yellow fever vaccination. The source is a young man who received the YFV17D yellow fever vaccine.

The sample holds a few counts of this clonotype. The chain carries TRBV6-5 and TRBJ2-1; D not resolved. CDR1 and CDR2 (germline): MNHEY, SVGAGI. The length of the CDR3 is 15 residues. Trimming removed 0 bases at V and 1 base at J, with 7 bases between. The CDR3 region is CASSYSRASYNEQFF. The CDR3 bases are TGTGCCAGCAGTTACTCGAGAGCGTCCTACAATGAGCAGTTCTTC.

This clonotype was seen at least ten times. The chain employs TRBV20-1 and TRBJ2-5, with TRBD2 identical over 7 bases. The germline gives CDR1 DFQATT, CDR2 SNEGSKA (reference sequence). J lost 2 bases, V lost 3 bases, and 0 bases had no gene match. This CDR3 spans 12 amino acids. For the CDR3, the DNA is TGCAGTGCTAGCGGGGGGCAAGAGACCCAGTACTTC. Its protein product is CSASGGQETQYF.

The chain links TRBV3-1 to TRBJ2-5; D remains ambiguous. Looked up from germline, CDR1 is LGHDT and CDR2 is YNNKEL (reference sequence). CDR3 length: 15 residues. V dropped 4 bases and J dropped 2 bases, with 14 bases sitting between them. The CDR3 DNA reads TGTGCCAGCAGCCCCCTCAGTAGTGGGCAAGAGACCCAGTACTTC. Translation: CASSPLSSGQETQYF.

About this clonotype itself: The junction departs from the called germline gene at one end, perhaps through a read error. This sequence joins TRBV27 and TRBJ2-7; the match to TRBD1 covers 7 bases. Germline-derived CDR1 and CDR2 are MNHEY and SMNVEV (reference sequence). This CDR3 comprises 15 residues. This CDR3 is CASSLSTGISHEQYF. The CDR3 DNA is TGTGCCAGCAGTTTGTCGACAGGGATCTCCCACGAGCAGTACTTC.

This clonotype has only a few counts. The chain recombines TRBV5-1 with TRBJ2-1; D gene ambiguous. The CDR3 runs 14 residues. In germline, CDR1 is SGHRS, CDR2 YFSETQ. The V end was cut by 0 bases, the J end by 5 bases, with 9 bases between. CDR3 amino acids: CASSLGSLNNEQFF. DNA of the CDR3: TGCGCCAGCAGCTTGGGTTCCCTTAACAATGAGCAGTTCTTC.

The V gene is TRBV5-1, the J gene TRBJ2-1, with D possibly being TRBD2 (7 bases). The CDR3 runs to 15 residues. Per the germline V gene, CDR1 is SGHRS and CDR2 is YFSETQ. The germline V and J ends were trimmed by 4 bases and 6 bases, with 17 bases remaining between them. The CDR3 bases are TGCGCCAGCAGCCCGGGATCGGGGGGCTTCAATGAGCAGTTCTTC. Translating it yields CASSPGSGGFNEQFF.

In its sample, this clonotype was seen many times. The chain is built from TRBV12-3 or TRBV12-4 and TRBJ1-2; 10 positions agree with TRBD1. With 5 bases clipped from V and 3 bases from J, the junction kept 3 bases outside the gene matches. The CDR3 length is 14 residues. CDR3 bases: TGTGCCAGCAGTGAAGGACAGGGGGACTATGGCTACACCTTC. This codes for CASSEGQGDYGYTF.

In its sample, this clonotype was seen a few times. The J gene is TRBJ2-7, the V gene TRBV23-1; the D call may be TRBD1 or TRBD2 (6 bases each). TRBV23-1 is an open reading frame, and its role is uncertain. The CDR3 sequence is 14 residues long. V was pared by 4 bases and J by 4 bases, with 14 bases between. The CDR3 protein is CASSRGACGYEQYV. DNA of the CDR3: TGCGCCAGCAGTCGGGGGGCGTGTGGGTACGAGCAGTACGTC.

This sequence joins TRBV6-2 or TRBV6-3 and TRBJ1-1; no firm D call. From germline, CDR1 is MNHEY and CDR2 SVGEGT. The CDR3 has 12 amino acids. V was trimmed by 9 bases and J by 4 bases, leaving 12 bases between them. CDR3 bases: TGTGCCAGTCAGACCTGGGCCACTGAAGCTTTCTTT. Protein sequence: CASQTWATEAFF.

This chain's CDR3 is CASSPTQGSLPQHF. Written as DNA, the CDR3 is TGTGCCAGCAGCCCCACACAGGGGTCGCTACCCCAGCATTTT. This sequence joins TRBV7-2 and TRBJ1-5; 7 nucleotides align to TRBD1. V shed 5 bases, J shed 10 bases, and the junction held 11 bases outside the gene matches. The CDR3 is 14 residues long. Germline CDR1 is SGHTA and CDR2 is FQGNSA.

This chain uses TRBV20-1 with TRBJ2-1; D is undetermined. V lost 2 bases and J 0 bases, leaving 11 bases between the germline ends. CDR3 length equals 15 residues. CDR1 and CDR2 (germline): DFQATT, SNEGSKA (reference sequence). In DNA, the CDR3 is TGCAGTGCTAGACGTGGGGTGAGCTCCTACAATGAGCAGTTCTTC. Translated, it gives CSARRGVSSYNEQFF.

The V gene is TRBV7-2, the J gene TRBJ1-3; D remains ambiguous. CDR3 length: 15 amino acids. V dropped 4 bases and J dropped 2 bases, with 12 bases sitting between them. The germline gives CDR1 SGHTA, CDR2 FQGNSA. The CDR3 nucleotides are TGTGCCAGCAGCTCCGAAGGGCTTGCTGGAAACACCATATATTTT. Amino acids: CASSSEGLAGNTIYF.

There are a few counts of this clonotype. This chain's CDR3 is CASSLVGPNTGELFF. CDR3 DNA sequence: TGTGCCAGCAGTTTGGTTGGGCCCAACACCGGGGAGCTGTTTTTT. The V call is TRBV12-3 or TRBV12-4, the J call TRBJ2-2; D unresolved. Trimming left V 3 bases short and J 2 bases short, with 10 bases between. The CDR3 is 15 residues long.

This clonotype was seen only a few times. CDR3 DNA: TGTGCCAGCAGTCCCAATTTGGACCTCCCGCCCCAGCATTTT. Protein product: CASSPNLDLPPQHF. The chain links TRBV12-3 or TRBV12-4 to TRBJ1-5, with D unclear. The CDR3 has 14 amino acids. V was shortened by 5 bases and J by 9 bases, with 17 bases between the two germline ends.